The clone carrying this T cell receptor beta chain showed up many times. The data stem from a study of molecular identifiers for immune sequencing clone quantification. V lost 5 bases and J lost 11; bases outside the gene matches: 9. Germline CDR1 is MDHEN and CDR2 is SYDVKM. The CDR3 has 15 amino acids. One entry per CDR3 protein results from TCRdb running MiXCR on the PCR reads. The sample lists under 100,000 distinct CDR3 sequences, around a quarter occurring once. The rearrangement links TRBV28 to TRBJ2-3; 14 bases are a match to TRBD2. The sample was naive CD8+ T cells from blood, with Jurkat cell RNA spiked in. Subset indicated: FACS-sorted CD8+CD4-CCR7+CD45RA+ naive T cells. The receptor comes from a human donor in good health. Some libraries in this study had Jurkat cell RNA spiked in. In DNA, the CDR3 is TGTGCCAGCAGTCTCAGAGGACTAGCGGGAGGAGGGCAGTATTTT. It encodes CASSLRGLAGGGQYF.